The 24 T cell receptor beta chains below come from one sample, sequenced in a study of blood T cells in healthy people across ages. A second PCR of 7 to 11 cycles used a sample-barcoded 5' primer and a J-beta primer mix. TCRdb fed the 5' RACE reads into MiXCR, producing one record per CDR3 protein. The sample holds 1.2 million to 1.5 million distinct CDR3 sequences, 40% to 50% seen once. Sequencing was carried out using blood. The receptors come from a woman aged 18-29 years in good health.

The gene calls are TRBV10-3 and TRBJ2-2; 9 bases match TRBD1. This CDR3 is 16 amino acids long. The germline V gene encodes CDR1 ENHRY and CDR2 SYGVKD. The trim removed 6 bases at V and 4 bases at J, leaving 9 bases unmatched. CDR3 in amino acids: CAIRSTTGGITGELFF. DNA for the CDR3: TGTGCCATCAGATCAACGACAGGGGGGATCACCGGGGAGCTGTTTTTT.

This chain links TRBV5-6 with TRBJ1-4, with D possibly TRBD1 on 6 matching bases. There are 14 residues in the CDR3. V lost 4 bases and J 8 bases, leaving 15 bases between the germline ends. Per germline, CDR1 SGHDT and CDR2 YYEEEE. CDR3 coding DNA: TGTGCCAGCAGCCCCTGGGACACCAGCGAAAAACTGTTTTTT. Translated: CASSPWDTSEKLFF.

This clonotype has a handful of counts. The chain joins TRBV6-2 or TRBV6-3 to TRBJ2-7; the D gene is possibly TRBD2 (6 bases). Germline V lookup: CDR1 MNHEY, CDR2 SVGEGT. Trimming pared 4 bases from V and 0 bases from J, leaving 10 bases between. This CDR3 spans 14 amino acids. This CDR3 is CASSSGLRSYEQYF. DNA for the CDR3: TGTGCCAGCAGTTCGGGACTCCGCTCCTACGAGCAGTACTTC.

V and J are TRBV2 and TRBJ1-6; D remains ambiguous. The V end was cut by 7 bases, the J end by 6 bases, with 7 bases between. This CDR3 contains 12 residues. Germline V CDR1 and CDR2: SNHLY, FYNNEI. The CDR3 bases are TGTGCCAGCACCAGTCTTAATTCACCCCTCCACTTT. Protein sequence: CASTSLNSPLHF.

A few counts support this clonotype. The chain joins TRBV3-1 to TRBJ1-1; no clear D. Looked up from germline, CDR1 is LGHDT and CDR2 is YNNKEL (reference sequence). This CDR3 contains 16 residues. V was shortened by 2 bases and J by 4 bases, with 17 bases between the two germline ends. Here the CDR3 DNA reads TGTGCCAGCAGCCAACATCAAATAAGGTTTACCACTGAAGCTTTCTTT. Protein sequence: CASSQHQIRFTTEAFF.

The chain recombines TRBV12-3 or TRBV12-4 with TRBJ2-1, with D perhaps assigned TRBD1 or TRBD2 (5 bases each). The CDR3 is 16 residues long. V shed 3 bases and J shed 1 base, with 13 bases lying between them. For the CDR3, the DNA is TGTGCCAGCAGTTTTGTGGGGGAACCTTCCTACAATGAGCAGTTCTTC. This encodes CASSFVGEPSYNEQFF.

This clonotype was observed a handful of times. The chain has TRBV29-1 and TRBJ1-2, with TRBD1 as a possible D gene (5 bases). The CDR3 runs to 12 residues. Germline lookup yields CDR1 SQVTM and CDR2 ANQGSEA. Trimming stripped 4 bases from V and 8 bases from J, with 14 bases between. The CDR3, as DNA: TGCAGCGTTGTTGGCAGGGAAAGGGGCTACACCTTC. Its protein is CSVVGRERGYTF.

The rearrangement links TRBV29-1 to TRBJ2-7, with D possibly matching TRBD2 (7 bases). The end of the DNA is better explained by TRBJ2-5, so the J call may be wrong. Germline lookup yields CDR1 SQVTM and CDR2 ANQGSEA. This CDR3 has 13 residues. The CDR3 loop reads CSVDGGRIETQYF. The CDR3 bases are TGCAGCGTTGACGGGGGGCGGATAGAGACCCAGTACTTC.

The chain has TRBV6-1 and TRBJ1-1; D remains unclear. Germline V gene data show CDR1 as MNHNS and CDR2 as SASEGT. This CDR3 contains 15 residues. The V end was cut by 6 bases, the J end by 8 bases, with 22 bases between. The CDR3 region is CASRADPTSHREAFF. The CDR3 nucleotides are TGTGCCAGCAGAGCAGATCCGACTTCGCATCGGGAAGCTTTCTTT.

The V gene is TRBV2, the J gene TRBJ1-2; D unresolved. The CDR3 length is 13 residues. The germline gives CDR1 SNHLY, CDR2 FYNNEI. V shed 3 bases and J shed 4 bases, with 9 bases lying between them. Here the CDR3 DNA reads TGTGCCAGCAGTGACTTTCCTGCCTATGGCTACACCTTC. This sequence encodes CASSDFPAYGYTF.

V and J are TRBV6-6 and TRBJ2-1; 8 nucleotides align to TRBD2. The end of the DNA is better explained by TRBJ2-7, so the J call may be wrong. Germline V lookup: CDR1 MNHNY, CDR2 SVGAGI (reference sequence). This CDR3 has 17 amino acids. The CDR3, as DNA: TGTGCCAGCACCGACGGGTTCGGGAGGGATTCCTACAATGAGCAGTACTTC. Translated: CASTDGFGRDSYNEQYF.

This clonotype was detected a few times. J is TRBJ2-5 and V is TRBV4-1, with TRBD2 matching over 8 bases. CDR3 length: 15 amino acids. CDR1 and CDR2 (germline): MGHRA, YSYEKL. Unmatched junction bases numbered 11, after V lost 0 bases and J lost 11 bases. The CDR3 DNA follows: TGCGCCAGCAGCCAAGAAGTGGGGAACGGGAGGGAGCAGTACTTC. Residues: CASSQEVGNGREQYF.

A remark on this clonotype: With a much larger clone just one base away, this may be a read error. The chain combines TRBV5-1 with TRBJ2-1, with D unresolved. The CDR3 runs 13 residues. The germline gives CDR1 SGHRS, CDR2 YFSETQ. CDR3 nucleotide sequence: TGCGCCGGCAGCTTTGAGATCTACAATGAGCAGTTCTTC. Amino acids: CAGSFEIYNEQFF.

V and J are TRBV5-1 and TRBJ1-6; TRBD1 matches at 8 bases. The CDR3 totals 14 residues. The V gene's germline CDR1 is SGHRS and CDR2 YFSETQ. Losses at the gene ends were 3 bases for V and 7 bases for J; bases not matched to a gene: 3. The CDR3 here is CASSSQGANSPLHF. The CDR3 DNA reads TGCGCCAGCAGCTCCCAGGGGGCGAATTCACCCCTCCACTTT. Full variable domain (missing parts from reference TRBV5-1 and TRBJ1-6): KAGVTQTPRYLIKTRGQQVTLSCSPISGHRSVSWYQQTPGQGLQFLFEYFSETQRNKGNFPGRFSGRQFSNSRSEMNVSTLELGDSALYLCASSSQGANSPLHFGNGTRLTVT.

This clonotype came up a few times. The chain is built from TRBV20-1 and TRBJ2-7; 14 nucleotides align to TRBD2. Germline V gene lookup returns CDR1 DFQATT and CDR2 SNEGSKA (reference sequence). V lost 4 bases to trimming and J lost 6 bases; unmatched junction nucleotides: 8. The CDR3 is made up of 15 amino acids. CDR3 nucleotide sequence: TGCAGTGCTACTACCGGGACTAGCGGGAGCCGCGAGCAGTACTTC. This gives the protein CSATTGTSGSREQYF.

The V gene is TRBV30, the J gene TRBJ1-2; tentative D call: TRBD1 (6 bases). Germline CDR1 is GTSNPN and CDR2 is SVGIG (reference sequence). This CDR3 is built from 12 residues. The V end was cut by 3 bases, the J end by 4 bases, with 9 bases between. The CDR3 protein is CAWSEGVYGYTF. As DNA, the CDR3 is TGTGCCTGGAGCGAGGGGGTCTATGGCTACACCTTC.

The CDR3 region has the DNA TGTGCCATCAGTCGGGGGGCGCTGACAACTAATGAAAAACTGTTTTTT. The encoded protein is CAISRGALTTNEKLFF. This rearrangement joins TRBV10-3 to TRBJ1-4; D is possibly TRBD1 (6 bases). Germline-derived CDR1 and CDR2 are ENHRY and SYGVKD. This CDR3 region has 16 residues. V lost 5 bases and J lost 0, with 13 bases in between.

The J gene is TRBJ2-4, the V gene TRBV19, with a tentative D call TRBD1 (6 bases). The end of the DNA is better explained by TRBJ2-7, so the J call may be wrong. From germline, CDR1 is LNHDA and CDR2 SQIVND (reference sequence). CDR3 length: 13 residues. The DNA for the CDR3 is TGTGCCAGTATTCCGACAGGTGGCTACGAGCAGTACTTC. Protein: CASIPTGGYEQYF.

V and J are TRBV11-2 and TRBJ2-3; D unclear. Deletions cut 6 bases from V and 1 base from J, with 14 bases between. Germline CDR1 is SGHAT and CDR2 is FQNNGV. The CDR3 contains 15 residues. CDR3 sequence: CASRERAVGTDTQYF. The DNA of the CDR3 is TGTGCCAGCAGGGAACGGGCGGTGGGCACAGATACGCAGTATTTT.

The CDR3 DNA reads as TGTGCCAGCAGTTCCCCGGGCTACAATGAGCAGTACTTC. Its translation: CASSSPGYNEQYF. The chain uses TRBV28 and TRBJ2-5; no clear D gene. V was shortened by 4 bases and J by 11 bases, with 17 bases between the two germline ends. This CDR3 has 13 amino acids. In germline, CDR1 is MDHEN, CDR2 SYDVKM.

In DNA form, the CDR3 reads TGTGCCAGCACCGATACAGCCGGGGAGCTGTTTTTT. This encodes CASTDTAGELFF. This chain links TRBV9 with TRBJ2-2; no reliable D call. Germline loops: CDR1 SGDLS, CDR2 YYNGEE. Trimming took off 6 bases at V and 6 bases at J, with 9 bases between the two ends. The CDR3 runs 12 residues.

This clonotype showed up just a few times. The chain couples TRBV4-1 to TRBJ2-7; weak D call: TRBD2 (6 bases). The CDR3 length is 14 residues. V was cut by 5 bases and J by 3 bases, with 14 bases left in between. Germline CDR1 and CDR2: MGHRA and YSYEKL. In DNA, the CDR3 is TGCGCCAGCAGCTCGGGGGACCACCTCTACGAGCAGTACTTC. It specifies CASSSGDHLYEQYF.

The genes are TRBV2 and TRBJ2-1, with 9 positions matching TRBD2. The trim removed 5 bases at V and 4 bases at J, leaving 9 bases unmatched. CDR1 and CDR2 (germline): SNHLY, FYNNEI. This CDR3 comprises 16 residues. CDR3 region: CASSLRGLALYNEQFF. Written as DNA, the CDR3 is TGTGCCAGCAGTCTCCGGGGACTAGCCCTTTACAATGAGCAGTTCTTC.

The CDR3 DNA sequence: TGTGCCAGCAGTTTCCCTACCTCCGGGACAGGGCGTGGGGAGACCCAGTACTTC. It specifies CASSFPTSGTGRGETQYF. This sequence joins TRBV6-2 or TRBV6-3 and TRBJ2-5, with 9 bases aligning to TRBD1. In germline, CDR1 is MNHEY, CDR2 SVGEGT. The CDR3 runs 18 residues. Losses at the gene ends were 4 bases for V and 5 bases for J; bases not matched to a gene: 17.